The clone carrying this TCR beta chain was recorded at least ten times. Its antigen remains unidentified. The CDR3 spans 17 residues. From germline, CDR1 is DFQATT and CDR2 SNEGSKA (reference sequence). Trimming stripped 0 bases from V and 4 bases from J, with 21 bases between. The sample is drawn from a study of T-cell reconstitution after alpha-beta-depleted transplantation in children. Unique molecular identifiers tagged the TCRbeta library. TCRdb analysed the PCR reads with MiXCR anew, one entry per CDR3 protein. The profile shows around 15,000 distinct CDR3 sequences, approximately 5.3% of them singletons. Study-wide findings and caveats: When one year had passed after transplant, most T-cell counts and diversity came from newly produced T cells.

The clonotype was recovered from a boy aged 5-17 years with acute lymphoblastic leukemia, due to receive a stem cell transplant. This chain connects TRBV20-1 to TRBJ2-5; D may be TRBD1 (6 bases). The sequencing here drew on PBMCs, taken before TCRalphabeta/CD19-depleted stem cell transplant. Here the CDR3 DNA reads TGCAGTGCTAGAGATTTCTTGAGAGTTCAAGGGGGAGAGACCCAGTACTTC. Encoded protein: CSARDFLRVQGGETQYF.